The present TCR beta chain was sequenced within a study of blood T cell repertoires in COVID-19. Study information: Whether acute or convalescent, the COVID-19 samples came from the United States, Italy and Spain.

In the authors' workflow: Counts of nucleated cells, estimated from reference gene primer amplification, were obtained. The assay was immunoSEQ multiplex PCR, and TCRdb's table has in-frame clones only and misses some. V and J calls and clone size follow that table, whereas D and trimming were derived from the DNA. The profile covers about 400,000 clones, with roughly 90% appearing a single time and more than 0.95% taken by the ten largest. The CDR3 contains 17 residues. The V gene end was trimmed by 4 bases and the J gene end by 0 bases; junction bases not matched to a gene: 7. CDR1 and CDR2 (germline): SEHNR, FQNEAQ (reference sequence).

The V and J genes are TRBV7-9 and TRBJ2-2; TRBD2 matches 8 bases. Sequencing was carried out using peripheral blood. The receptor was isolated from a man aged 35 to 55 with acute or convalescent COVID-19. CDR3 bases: TGTGCCAGCAGCTCCGGGAGCGGGGGAGCGAACACCGGGGAGCTGTTTTTT. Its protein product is CASSSGSGGANTGELFF.